The 20 T cell receptor beta chains reported below all come from one sample, sequenced in a study of T cells in Graves' hyperthyroidism and ophthalmopathy. The source material, RNA transcripts, was used to amplify TCR beta CDR3 regions. Initially, a first-round RT-PCR of the TCR CDR3 employed the HTBI primer set. TCRdb reanalysed the multiplex PCR reads using MiXCR and keeps one entry per CDR3 protein. Here the sample spans some 510,000 distinct CDR3 sequences, 46% being singletons. The sample was peripheral blood or thyroid tissue (not recorded which). Receptor source: a woman aged 18-29 years with Graves' hyperthyroidism.

This clonotype showed up many times. The gene calls are TRBV10-3 and TRBJ2-7; TRBD2 matches at 12 bases. Germline CDR1 reads ENHRY; CDR2 reads SYGVKD. The CDR3 is made up of 15 amino acids. Losses at the gene ends were 7 bases for V and 2 bases for J; bases not matched to a gene: 6. CDR3 nucleotides: TGTGCCATCACCCAAGGACTAGCGGGACCCTACGAGCAGTACTTC. Residues: CAITQGLAGPYEQYF.

The rearrangement uses TRBV15 and TRBJ1-2, with D uncertain. Germline CDR1 is LNHNV and CDR2 is YYDKDF (reference sequence). V was clipped by 3 bases and J by 2 bases, with 7 bases between them. The CDR3 spans 13 residues. Written as DNA, the CDR3 is TGTGCCACCAGCAGCTTATTAAACTATGGCTACACCTTC. Translating gives CATSSLLNYGYTF.

V gene TRBV9 combines with J gene TRBJ1-4; D is uncertain. V dropped 0 bases and J dropped 3 bases, with 6 bases sitting between them. CDR3 length equals 14 residues. From germline, CDR1 is SGDLS and CDR2 YYNGEE. The CDR3 nucleotides are TGTGCCAGCAGCGTAGACAGCGCTAATGAAAAACTGTTTTTT. Translated: CASSVDSANEKLFF.

This sequence joins TRBV12-3 or TRBV12-4 and TRBJ2-7, with 8 bases aligning to TRBD1. Germline trimming cut 6 bases from V and 3 bases from J; bases unmatched to any gene: 10. The CDR3 is 15 residues long. CDR3 region: CASSRGQGSIYEQYF. CDR3 DNA: TGTGCCAGCAGCCGTGGACAGGGTAGTATCTACGAGCAGTACTTC.

The table lists this clonotype with a few counts. The rearrangement uses TRBV29-1 and TRBJ2-2; maybe TRBD2 (6 bases). The CDR3 length is 12 residues. The V gene lost 7 bases and the J gene lost 0 bases, with 6 bases spanning the gap. CDR1 and CDR2 from the germline V gene are SQVTM and ANQGSEA. The CDR3 sequence: CSGLANTGELFF. The CDR3 nucleotides read TGCAGCGGACTAGCGAACACCGGGGAGCTGTTTTTT.

This clonotype appeared many times. This chain links TRBV10-3 with TRBJ1-5; no clear D gene. Trimming cost V 0 bases and J 4 bases, with 4 bases left between them. Germline V gene sequence: CDR1 ENHRY, CDR2 SYGVKD. The CDR3 extends over 13 amino acids. The CDR3 sequence is CAISESGNQPQHF. In DNA, the CDR3 is TGTGCCATCAGTGAGTCTGGGAATCAGCCCCAGCATTTT.

In this sample, this clonotype turned up many times. This chain joins TRBV29-1 and TRBJ1-5; the D gene is possibly TRBD1 (6 bases). Looked up from germline, CDR1 is SQVTM and CDR2 is ANQGSEA. V was trimmed by 6 bases and J by 1 base, leaving 10 bases between them. CDR3 size: 13 residues. In DNA, the CDR3 is TGCAGCGTAGGACAGACCAGCAATCAGCCCCAGCATTTT. Protein sequence: CSVGQTSNQPQHF. Supplemented by reference TRBV29-1 and TRBJ1-5, the full variable domain reads SAVISQKPSRDICQRGTSLTIQCQVDSQVTMMFWYRQQPGQSLTLIATANQGSEATYESGFVIDKFPISRPNLTFSTLTVSNMSPEDSSIYLCSVGQTSNQPQHFGDGTRLSIL.

Points on this clonotype: Germline is not matched at one junction end, which may reflect a read error. The genes are TRBV7-2 and TRBJ2-5; 8 bases are a match to TRBD2. This CDR3 has 16 residues. Germline values: CDR1 SGHTA, CDR2 FQGNSA. CDR3 sequence reads: CASSHLGLAFQETQYF. Here the CDR3 DNA reads TGCGCCAGCAGCCATCTTGGACTAGCCTTCCAAGAGACCCAGTACTTC.

This clonotype was seen at least ten times. V is TRBV7-8 and J is TRBJ2-5; a possible D gene is TRBD1 (5 bases). CDR1 and CDR2 (germline): SGHVS, FQNEAQ. The length of the CDR3 is 14 residues. Between the trimmed V and J ends, which lost 5 bases and 4 bases, there was a span of 14 bases. The CDR3 is CASSLPRGGETQYF. The DNA of the CDR3 is TGTGCCAGCAGCCTCCCTAGGGGTGGAGAGACCCAGTACTTC.

This clonotype was found a few times. This chain links TRBV2 with TRBJ1-4, with D possibly TRBD1 on 5 matching bases. From germline, CDR1 is SNHLY and CDR2 FYNNEI. The CDR3 contains 12 residues. V lost 4 bases to trimming and J lost 8 bases, with 8 bases between them. DNA of the CDR3: TGTGCCAGCAGTGGGGGGAAAGAAAAACTGTTTTTT. Amino acid sequence: CASSGGKEKLFF.

About this clonotype itself: Mismatch with germline at one junction end may stem from a read error. V gene TRBV2 combines with J gene TRBJ2-7; D is unresolved. Germline V lookup: CDR1 SNHLY, CDR2 FYNNEI. CDR3 length: 11 amino acids. CDR3 loop: CAGSDLYEQYF. The CDR3 DNA sequence: TGTGCCGGCAGTGATCTCTACGAGCAGTACTTC. Filled out from reference TRBV2 and TRBJ2-7, the complete variable domain reads EPEVTQTPSHQVTQMGQEVILRCVPISNHLYFYWYRQILGQKVEFLVSFYNNEISEKSEIFDDQFSVERPDGSNFTLKIRSTKLEDSAMYFCAGSDLYEQYFGPGTRLTVT.

This clonotype has a handful of counts. The chain joins TRBV7-9 to TRBJ1-2; D gene unclear. Germline V gives CDR1 SEHNR, CDR2 FQNEAQ (reference sequence). The germline V and J ends were trimmed by 1 base and 8 bases, with 8 bases remaining between them. The CDR3 is 12 residues long. CDR3 residues: CASSLDLEGYTF. The CDR3, as DNA: TGTGCCAGCAGCTTAGATCTCGAGGGCTACACCTTC.

This clonotype showed up just a few times. The CDR3 region has the DNA TGTGCCAGCAGCTTAGCGCGTCCCACTAATGAAAAACTGTTTTTT. Translated: CASSLARPTNEKLFF. V usage is TRBV7-9 and J usage is TRBJ1-4, with unresolved D. Per the germline V gene, CDR1 is SEHNR and CDR2 is FQNEAQ (reference sequence). V was shortened by 0 bases and J by 2 bases, with 7 bases between the two germline ends. This CDR3 has 15 amino acids. Full variable domain (rest looked up from reference TRBV7-9 and TRBJ1-4): DTGVSQNPRHKITKRGQNVTFRCDPISEHNRLYWYRQTLGQGPEFLTYFQNEAQLEKSRLLSDRFSAERPKGSFSTLEIQRTEQGDSAMYLCASSLARPTNEKLFFGSGTQLSVL.

The rearrangement links TRBV2 to TRBJ2-1; TRBD2 is a possible D gene (5 bases). The J call may be mistaken, given a closer DNA end match to TRBJ2-7. The CDR3 is made up of 18 amino acids. CDR1 is SNHLY and CDR2 is FYNNEI in the germline V gene. The CDR3 DNA reads TGTGCCAGCAGTGATTTAAATGATTGGAGGCCCTCCTACAATGAGCAGTACTTC. This gives the protein CASSDLNDWRPSYNEQYF.

The table lists this clonotype with a few counts. The V and J genes are TRBV29-1 and TRBJ2-7, with a tentative D call TRBD1 (6 bases). This CDR3 region has 13 residues. V shed 3 bases and J shed 4 bases, with 13 bases lying between them. Looked up from germline, CDR1 is SQVTM and CDR2 is ANQGSEA. For the CDR3, the DNA is TGCAGCGTTGACCAGGGACACGGATACGAGCAGTACTTC. This encodes CSVDQGHGYEQYF.

To note about this clonotype: A much more abundant neighbour one base away suggests this may be a read error. The rearrangement joins TRBV7-3 to TRBJ1-2; D is perhaps TRBD1 (5 bases). The CDR3 runs to 13 residues. The germline CDR1 and CDR2 sequences are SGHTA and FQGTGA. Trimming pared 5 bases from V and 8 bases from J, leaving 15 bases between. The CDR3 DNA sequence: TGTGCCAGCAGCCTAAGTCAGGGTTTAGGCTACACCTTC. Its translation: CASSLSQGLGYTF.

The genes are TRBV29-1 and TRBJ2-6, with no clear D. Trimming cost V 3 bases and J 8 bases, with 14 bases left between them. The CDR3 runs 14 residues. CDR1 is SQVTM, CDR2 ANQGSEA, per germline. The CDR3 DNA sequence: TGCAGCGTTGAGGGCGTATTGTCCTCCAACGTCCTGACTTTC. Its translation is CSVEGVLSSNVLTF.

Many counts were recorded for this clonotype. V gene TRBV2 combines with J gene TRBJ1-2; D not resolved. This CDR3 has 13 amino acids. Germline V CDR1 and CDR2: SNHLY, FYNNEI. Between the trimmed V and J ends, which lost 0 bases and 4 bases, there was a span of 6 bases. CDR3 loop: CASSEAYIYGYTF. The DNA of the CDR3 is TGTGCCAGCAGTGAAGCATACATCTATGGCTACACCTTC.

This clonotype has a handful of counts. V usage is TRBV6-5 and J usage is TRBJ1-1, with D maybe TRBD1 (5 bases). The CDR3 covers 14 residues. Germline CDR1 and CDR2: MNHEY and SVGAGI. Between the trimmed V and J ends, which lost 5 bases and 1 base, there was a span of 11 bases. CDR3 nucleotides: TGTGCCAGCAGTGAGGGGAACAGGAACACTGAAGCTTTCTTT. Translation: CASSEGNRNTEAFF.

DNA for the CDR3: TGTGCCACCGGCCTACAGCTTCATCAGCCCCAGCATTTT. Its translation is CATGLQLHQPQHF. The V gene is TRBV7-9, the J gene TRBJ1-5; D is unclear. Trimming removed 10 bases from V and 5 bases from J, with 15 bases in between. The CDR3 is made up of 13 amino acids. CDR1 is SEHNR and CDR2 is FQNEAQ in the germline V gene (reference sequence).